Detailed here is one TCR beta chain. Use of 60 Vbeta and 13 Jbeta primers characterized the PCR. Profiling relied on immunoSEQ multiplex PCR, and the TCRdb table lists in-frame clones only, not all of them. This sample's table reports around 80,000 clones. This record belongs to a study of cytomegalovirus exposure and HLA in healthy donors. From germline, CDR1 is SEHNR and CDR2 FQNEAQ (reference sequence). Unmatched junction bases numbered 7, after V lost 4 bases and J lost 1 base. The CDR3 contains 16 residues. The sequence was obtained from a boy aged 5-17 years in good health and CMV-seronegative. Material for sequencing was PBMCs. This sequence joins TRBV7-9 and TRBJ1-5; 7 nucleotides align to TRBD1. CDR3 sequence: CASSSTGERSNQPQHF. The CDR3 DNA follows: TGTGCCAGCAGCTCCACAGGGGAAAGGAGCAATCAGCCCCAGCATTTT.